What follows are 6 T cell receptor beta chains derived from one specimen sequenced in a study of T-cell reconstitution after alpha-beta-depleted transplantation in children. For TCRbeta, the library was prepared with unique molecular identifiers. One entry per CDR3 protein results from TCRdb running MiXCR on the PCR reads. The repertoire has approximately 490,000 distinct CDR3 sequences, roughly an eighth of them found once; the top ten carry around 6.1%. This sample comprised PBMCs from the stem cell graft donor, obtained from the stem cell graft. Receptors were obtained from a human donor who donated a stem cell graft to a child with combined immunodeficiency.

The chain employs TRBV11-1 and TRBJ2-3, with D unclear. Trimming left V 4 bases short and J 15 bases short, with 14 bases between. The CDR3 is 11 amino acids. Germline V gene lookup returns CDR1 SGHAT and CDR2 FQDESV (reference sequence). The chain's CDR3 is CASSSGPGRYF. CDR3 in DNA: TGTGCCAGCAGCTCCGGGCCAGGACGATATTTT.

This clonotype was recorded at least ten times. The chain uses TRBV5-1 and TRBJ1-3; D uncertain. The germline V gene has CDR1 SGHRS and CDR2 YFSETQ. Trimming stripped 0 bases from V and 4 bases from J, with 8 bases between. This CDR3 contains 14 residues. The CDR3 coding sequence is TGCGCCAGCAGCTTGGAGGTAACCGGAAACACCATATATTTT. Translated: CASSLEVTGNTIYF.

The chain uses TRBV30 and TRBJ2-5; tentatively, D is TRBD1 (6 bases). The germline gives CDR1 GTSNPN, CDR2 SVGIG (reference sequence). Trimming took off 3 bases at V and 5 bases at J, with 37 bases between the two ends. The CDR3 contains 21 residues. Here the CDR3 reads CAWSSLSGQGPNLRDSETQYF. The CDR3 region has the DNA TGTGCCTGGAGCTCCCTCTCCGGTCAGGGGCCGAACTTGAGGGATTCGGAGACCCAGTACTTC.

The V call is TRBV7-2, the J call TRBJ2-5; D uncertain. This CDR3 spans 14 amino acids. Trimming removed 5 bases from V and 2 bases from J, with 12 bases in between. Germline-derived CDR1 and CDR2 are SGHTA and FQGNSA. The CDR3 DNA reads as TGTGCCAGCAGCCCCCCTCGGGCGCAAGAGACCCAGTACTTC. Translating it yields CASSPPRAQETQYF.

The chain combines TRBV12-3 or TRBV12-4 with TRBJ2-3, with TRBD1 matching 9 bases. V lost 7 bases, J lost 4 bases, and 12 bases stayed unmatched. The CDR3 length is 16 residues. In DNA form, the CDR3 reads TGTGCCAGCACTCGAGGCCCAGACAGGGGGTCAGATACGCAGTATTTT. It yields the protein CASTRGPDRGSDTQYF.

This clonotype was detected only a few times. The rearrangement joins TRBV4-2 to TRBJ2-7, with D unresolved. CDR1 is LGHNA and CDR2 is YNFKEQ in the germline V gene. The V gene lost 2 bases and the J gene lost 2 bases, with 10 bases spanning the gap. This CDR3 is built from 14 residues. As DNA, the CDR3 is TGTGCCAGCAGCCAACGGTCCAAAGCCTACGAGCAGTACTTC. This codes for CASSQRSKAYEQYF.